Below, one TCR beta chain is given with its context. Its antigen target is currently unknown. No per-base quality is available; no much larger clone lies one base away. The entry originates in a study of T cells in Graves' hyperthyroidism and ophthalmopathy (dated 2019 in TCRdb). In terms of the full investigation: Peripheral blood samples were taken at the time of initial diagnosis, prior to any treatment. For training and testing, the 100 or so patients in the discovery cohort were randomly divided in a 7:3 ratio. Once sampling was done, hyperthyroidism patients were given methimazole at a starting dose of 30 mg daily, whereas ophthalmopathy patients were given high-dose intravenous methylprednisolone. The paper describes TCR Vbeta CDR3 sequencing of more than 120 peripheral blood samples, made up of approximately 40 ophthalmopathy patients, 70 to 75 hyperthyroidism patients and about 17 progressor patients. In addition, the study compared T-cell repertoires in thyroid tissue and in blood from over 5 Graves' hyperthyroidism patients. Whether ophthalmopathy could be predicted prospectively was tested in an independent validation cohort made up of under 20 hyperthyroidism patients plus 17 patients who later progressed to ophthalmopathy. To identify TCR V-J signatures that set the groups apart, the researchers used a discovery cohort of 100 or so patients, made up of about 44 with Graves' ophthalmopathy and some 55 with stable Graves' hyperthyroidism. Findings and caveats that apply to the study as a whole: Most expanded thyroid clonotypes (frequency above 0.001) were also detected in blood, a finding suggesting that blood repertoires may reflect thyroid immune responses. No statistical method was used to set the sample size in advance, and investigators knew the group allocation. In cross-validation, a model built on a 13 V-J signature told ophthalmopathy apart from stable hyperthyroidism with over 85% sensitivity and about 81% specificity, and in testing the same model reached 80%/75%. During validation, the model predicted progression to ophthalmopathy a median of roughly six months ahead of onset, with just under 71% sensitivity and around 72% specificity.

Stable Graves' hyperthyroidism was defined as the absence of progression to ophthalmopathy over 18 months of follow-up. The hyperthyroidism patients were between 18 and 65 years old and newly diagnosed, with a disease duration of less than 2 months. Any patient with an uncontrolled infection, another autoimmune disease, pregnancy or lactation was excluded. Diagnoses were established on the basis of clinical symptoms, serum thyroxine and TRAb, thyroid ultrasound, and orbital computed tomography. PBMCs were separated from around 9.1 ml of fresh peripheral blood using Ficoll-Paque density gradient centrifugation. Trizol reagent was used to extract total RNA, and RNA quality was then checked on an Agilent 2100 Bioanalyzer. From cysteine to phenylalanine, the CDR3 is 16 amino acids long. The only DNA kept is the CDR3, 48 bases in frame from the first base. The germline V gene encodes CDR1 MNHEY and CDR2 SMNVEV (reference sequence). From V the trimming removes 5 bases and from J it removes 1 base, while the gene matches leave 6 bases of the junction unaccounted for.

Amplification of TCR beta CDR3 regions was carried out from RNA transcripts. For the first round of RT-PCR on the TCR CDR3, the HTBI primer set was used together with the Qiagen OneStep RT-PCR kit. The libraries were constructed in a second round of multiplex PCR and then size-selected and purified. Paired-end sequencing of the libraries was performed with 100 bp reads on an Illumina HiSeq2000. Per the original workflow: Raw data were processed with SOAPnuke, discarding reads with adapters, uncalled bases, mean Phred below 15, or no exact constant-primer or identifier match. High-quality paired reads were merged using COPE v1.2.5, and each unique nucleotide sequence was defined as a clonotype. MiTCR v1.1 was used to align clonotypes to the IMGT TRBV, TRBD and TRBJ reference segments. Analysis was restricted to V-J combinations with a frequency above 0.0001, which covered 99.2% of repertoires. A TCS score was defined as the ratio of F50 (clonal expansion) to E x V (chaos), with BLOSUM62-based TCRdist applied between CDR3 peptides within each V-J. Welch's t-statistics and random forest reduced roughly 500 V-J features to 10 to 15, which were used in a naive Bayes classifier (R e1071). TCRdb reworked the public reads: Q25 trimming with fastp, MiXCR clone assembly, productive beta chains retained. Rows are combined by CDR3 protein, so each entry shows the most common genes and DNA. What appears here as the V and J calls and clone size reflects TCRdb's work, not the paper's. For this sample there are about 400,000 distinct CDR3 sequences; roughly 13% appear just once. The top ten hold less than 6.5% of the sample.

The receptor chain draws on TRBV27 and TRBJ1-5; the central 9 bases match TRBD1. The source of this sequence is a woman between 18 and 30 years old with Graves' hyperthyroidism. Material: blood. The CDR3 protein: CASSPGDRVSNQPQHF. The bases are TGTGCCAGCAGTCCAGGGGACAGGGTGAGCAATCAGCCCCAGCATTTT.